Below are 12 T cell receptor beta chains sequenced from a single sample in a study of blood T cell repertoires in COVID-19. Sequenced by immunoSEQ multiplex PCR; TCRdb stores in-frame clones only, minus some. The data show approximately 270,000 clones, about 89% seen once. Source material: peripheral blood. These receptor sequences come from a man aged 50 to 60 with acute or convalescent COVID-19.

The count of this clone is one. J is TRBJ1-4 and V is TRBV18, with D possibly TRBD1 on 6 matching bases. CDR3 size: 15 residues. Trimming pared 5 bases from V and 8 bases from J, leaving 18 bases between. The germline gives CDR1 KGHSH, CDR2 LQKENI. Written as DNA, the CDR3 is TGTGCCAGCTCAGCTAACAGGGAGCATCGCGAAAAACTGTTTTTT. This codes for CASSANREHREKLFF.

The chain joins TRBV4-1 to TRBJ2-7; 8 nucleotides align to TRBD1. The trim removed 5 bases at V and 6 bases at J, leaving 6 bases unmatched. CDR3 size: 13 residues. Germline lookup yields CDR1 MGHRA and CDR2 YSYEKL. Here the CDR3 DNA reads TGCGCCAGCAGCAAGACAGGGGCCGGCGAGCAGTACTTC. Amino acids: CASSKTGAGEQYF.

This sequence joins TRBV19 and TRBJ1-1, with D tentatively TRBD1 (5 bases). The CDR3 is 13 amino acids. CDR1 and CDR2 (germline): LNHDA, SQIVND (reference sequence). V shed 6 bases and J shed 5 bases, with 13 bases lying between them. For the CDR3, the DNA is TGTGCCAGTAGCTGGACGGGGGATACTGAAGCTTTCTTT. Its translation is CASSWTGDTEAFF.

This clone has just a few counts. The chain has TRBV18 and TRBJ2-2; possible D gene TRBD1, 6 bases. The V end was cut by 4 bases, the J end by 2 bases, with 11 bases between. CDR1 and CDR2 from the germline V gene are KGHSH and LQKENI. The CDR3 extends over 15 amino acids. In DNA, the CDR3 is TGTGCCAGCTCACGGCGAGGGGGTAACACCGGGGAGCTGTTTTTT. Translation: CASSRRGGNTGELFF.

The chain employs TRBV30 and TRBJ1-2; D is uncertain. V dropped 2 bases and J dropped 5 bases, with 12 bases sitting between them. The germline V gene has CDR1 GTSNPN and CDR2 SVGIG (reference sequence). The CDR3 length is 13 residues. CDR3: CAWSPGWRYGYTF. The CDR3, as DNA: TGTGCCTGGAGTCCCGGATGGAGGTATGGCTACACCTTC.

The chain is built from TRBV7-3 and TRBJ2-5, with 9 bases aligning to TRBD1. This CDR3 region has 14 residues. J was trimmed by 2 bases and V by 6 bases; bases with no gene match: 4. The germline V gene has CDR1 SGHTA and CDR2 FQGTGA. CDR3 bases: TGTGCCAGCAGTGGGACAGGGAGGCAAGAGACCCAGTACTTC. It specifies CASSGTGRQETQYF. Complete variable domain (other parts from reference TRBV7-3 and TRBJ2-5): GAGVSQTPSNKVTEKGKYVELRCDPISGHTALYWYRQSLGQGPEFLIYFQGTGAADDSGLPNDRFFAVRPEGSVSTLKIQRTERGDSAVYLCASSGTGRQETQYFGPGTRLLVL.

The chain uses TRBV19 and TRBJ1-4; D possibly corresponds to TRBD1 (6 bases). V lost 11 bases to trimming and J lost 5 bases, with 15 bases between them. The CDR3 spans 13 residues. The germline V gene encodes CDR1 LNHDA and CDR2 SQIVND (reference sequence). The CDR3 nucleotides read TGTGCCTCCGGATGGGGGACAAATGAAAAACTGTTTTTT. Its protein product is CASGWGTNEKLFF.

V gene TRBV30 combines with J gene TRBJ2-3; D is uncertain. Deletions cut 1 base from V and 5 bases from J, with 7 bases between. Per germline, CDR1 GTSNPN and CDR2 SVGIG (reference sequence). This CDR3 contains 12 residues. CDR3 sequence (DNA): TGTGCCTGGAGTGGATCGGGAGATACGCAGTATTTT. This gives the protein CAWSGSGDTQYF.

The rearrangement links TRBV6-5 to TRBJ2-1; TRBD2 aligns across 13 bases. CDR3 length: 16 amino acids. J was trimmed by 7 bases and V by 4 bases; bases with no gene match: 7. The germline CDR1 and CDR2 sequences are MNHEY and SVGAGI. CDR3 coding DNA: TGTGCCAGCAGTTCCATCACTAGCGGGGGGGCGAATGAGCAGTTCTTC. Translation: CASSSITSGGANEQFF.

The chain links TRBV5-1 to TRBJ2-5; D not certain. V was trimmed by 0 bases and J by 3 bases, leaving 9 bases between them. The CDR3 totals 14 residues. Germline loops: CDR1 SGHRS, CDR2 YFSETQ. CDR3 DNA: TGCGCCAGCAGCTTGGTGACACGAGAAGAGACCCAGTACTTC. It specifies CASSLVTREETQYF.

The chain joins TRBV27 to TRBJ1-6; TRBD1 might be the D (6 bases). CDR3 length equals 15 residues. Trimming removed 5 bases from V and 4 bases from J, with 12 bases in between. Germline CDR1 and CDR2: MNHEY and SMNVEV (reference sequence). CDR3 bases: TGTGCCAGCAGTCCCCTTACAGGGTATAATTCACCCCTCCACTTT. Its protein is CASSPLTGYNSPLHF.

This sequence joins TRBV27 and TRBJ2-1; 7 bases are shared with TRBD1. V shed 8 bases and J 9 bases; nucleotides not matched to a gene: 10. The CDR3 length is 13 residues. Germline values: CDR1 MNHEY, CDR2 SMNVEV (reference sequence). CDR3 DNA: TGTGCCAGCCGCCTTACAGGGGTGGCTGAGCAGTTCTTC. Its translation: CASRLTGVAEQFF.